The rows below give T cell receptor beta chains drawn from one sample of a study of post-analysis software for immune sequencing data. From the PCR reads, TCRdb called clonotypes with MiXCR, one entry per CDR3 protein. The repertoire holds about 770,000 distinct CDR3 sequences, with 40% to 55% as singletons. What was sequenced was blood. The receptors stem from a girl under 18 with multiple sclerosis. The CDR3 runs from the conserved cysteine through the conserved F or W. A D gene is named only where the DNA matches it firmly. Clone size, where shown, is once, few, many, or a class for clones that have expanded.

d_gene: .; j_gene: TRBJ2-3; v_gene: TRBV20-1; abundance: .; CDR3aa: CSALLGGGTDTQYF; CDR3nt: TGCAGTGCTCTCCTGGGGGGTGGCACAGATACGCAGTATTTT
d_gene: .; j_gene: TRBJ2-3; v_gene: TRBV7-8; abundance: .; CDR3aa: CASSWPPGAGYTQDTQYF; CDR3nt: TGTGCCAGCAGCTGGCCCCCCGGGGCAGGCTACACCCAGGATACGCAGTATTTT
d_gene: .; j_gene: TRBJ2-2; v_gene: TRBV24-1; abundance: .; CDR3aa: CATSDPGPDTGERFF; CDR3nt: TGTGCCACCAGTGATCCAGGGCCAGACACCGGGGAGCGGTTTTTT
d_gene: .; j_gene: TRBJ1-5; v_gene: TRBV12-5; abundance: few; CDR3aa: CASGLSGRSNQPQHF; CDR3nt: TGTGCTAGTGGTTTGTCAGGAAGAAGCAATCAGCCCCAGCATTTT
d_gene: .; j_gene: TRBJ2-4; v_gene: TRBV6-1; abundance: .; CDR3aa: CASSAKTFPGLERYF; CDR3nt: TGTGCCAGCAGTGCGAAGACTTTCCCCGGTCTAGAGCGGTACTTC
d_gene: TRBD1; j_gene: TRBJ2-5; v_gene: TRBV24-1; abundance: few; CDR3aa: CATSDLTGGQETQYF; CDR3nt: TGTGCCACCAGTGATTTGACAGGGGGCCAAGAGACCCAGTACTTC
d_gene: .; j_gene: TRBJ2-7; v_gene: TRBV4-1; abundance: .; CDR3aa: CASSHKGNEQYF; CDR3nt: TGCGCCAGCAGCCACAAAGGGAACGAGCAGTACTTC
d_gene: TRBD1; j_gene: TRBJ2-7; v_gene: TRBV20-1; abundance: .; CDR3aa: CSARVTGEIYEQYF; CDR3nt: TGCAGTGCTAGAGTGACAGGGGAGATTTACGAGCAGTACTTC
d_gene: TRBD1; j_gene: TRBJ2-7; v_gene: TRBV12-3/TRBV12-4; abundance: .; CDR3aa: CASSQGQVTNYEQYF; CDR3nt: TGTGCCAGCAGTCAGGGACAGGTAACCAACTACGAGCAGTACTTC
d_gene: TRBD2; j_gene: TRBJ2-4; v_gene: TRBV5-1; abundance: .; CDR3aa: CASSSELGTSGRNIQYF; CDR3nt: TGCGCCAGCAGCTCCGAACTTGGGACTAGCGGGAGAAACATTCAGTACTTC
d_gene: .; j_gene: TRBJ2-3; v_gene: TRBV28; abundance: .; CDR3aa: CASSLITSSDTQYF; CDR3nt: TGTGCCAGCAGTTTAATTACTAGCTCAGATACGCAGTATTTT
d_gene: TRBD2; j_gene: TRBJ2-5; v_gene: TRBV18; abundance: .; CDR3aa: CASSPRRVGLAGSGEETQYF; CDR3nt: TGTGCCAGCTCACCAAGGCGCGTAGGCCTAGCGGGATCTGGTGAGGAGACCCAGTACTTC
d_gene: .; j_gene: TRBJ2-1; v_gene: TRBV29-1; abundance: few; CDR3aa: CSVEWGNEQFF; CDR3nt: TGCAGCGTTGAATGGGGGAATGAGCAGTTCTTC
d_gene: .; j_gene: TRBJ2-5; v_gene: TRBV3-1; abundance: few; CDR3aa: CASSQASGAFGETQYF; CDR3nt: TGTGCCAGCAGCCAAGCGTCGGGAGCTTTCGGAGAGACCCAGTACTTC
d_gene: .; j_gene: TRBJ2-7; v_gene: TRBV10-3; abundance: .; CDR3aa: CAIEGDGEQYF; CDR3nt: TGTGCCATCGAGGGGGACGGGGAGCAGTACTTC
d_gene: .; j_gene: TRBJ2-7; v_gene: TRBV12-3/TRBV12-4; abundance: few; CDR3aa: CASRTGAVGEQYF; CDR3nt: TGTGCCAGCAGGACGGGAGCAGTGGGGGAGCAGTACTTC
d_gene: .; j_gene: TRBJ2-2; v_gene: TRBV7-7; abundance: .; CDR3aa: CASSLARTGNTGELFF; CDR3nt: TGTGCTAGCAGCTTAGCGAGAACCGGAAACACCGGGGAGCTGTTTTTT
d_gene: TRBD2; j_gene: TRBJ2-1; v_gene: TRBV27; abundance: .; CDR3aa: CASSLSLAGQSGLYNEQFF; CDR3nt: TGTGCCAGCAGTTTATCACTAGCGGGACAATCGGGGCTCTACAATGAGCAGTTCTTC
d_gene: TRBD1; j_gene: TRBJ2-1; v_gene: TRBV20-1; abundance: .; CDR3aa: CSAAGTELYNEQFF; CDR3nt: TGCAGTGCTGCCGGGACAGAACTCTACAATGAGCAGTTCTTC
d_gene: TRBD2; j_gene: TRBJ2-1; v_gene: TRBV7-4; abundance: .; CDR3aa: CQTLRELYSGEQFF; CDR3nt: TGTCAAACTTTGCGGGAGCTTTATTCGGGTGAGCAGTTCTTC
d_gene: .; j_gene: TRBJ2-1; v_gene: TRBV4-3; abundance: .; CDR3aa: CASSQDGGGYNEQFF; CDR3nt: TGCGCCAGCAGCCAAGATGGGGGCGGCTACAATGAGCAGTTCTTC
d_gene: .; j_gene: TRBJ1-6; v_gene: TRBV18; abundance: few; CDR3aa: CASSPPTSNNSPLHF; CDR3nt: TGTGCCAGCTCACCACCGACAAGCAATAATTCACCCCTCCACTTT
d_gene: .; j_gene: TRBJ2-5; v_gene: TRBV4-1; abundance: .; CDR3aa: CASSQEEGKLETQYF; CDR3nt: TGCGCCAGCAGCCAAGAGGAGGGTAAACTAGAGACCCAGTACTTC
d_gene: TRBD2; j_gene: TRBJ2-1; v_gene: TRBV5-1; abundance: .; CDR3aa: CASSWGVLAGERFNEQFF; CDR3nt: TGCGCCAGCAGCTGGGGGGTACTAGCGGGAGAGAGATTCAATGAGCAGTTCTTC
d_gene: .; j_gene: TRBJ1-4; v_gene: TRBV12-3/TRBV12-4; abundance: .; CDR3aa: CASSGDRSLPLFF; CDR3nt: TGTGCCAGCAGTGGAGACAGGTCCCTACCGCTGTTTTTT